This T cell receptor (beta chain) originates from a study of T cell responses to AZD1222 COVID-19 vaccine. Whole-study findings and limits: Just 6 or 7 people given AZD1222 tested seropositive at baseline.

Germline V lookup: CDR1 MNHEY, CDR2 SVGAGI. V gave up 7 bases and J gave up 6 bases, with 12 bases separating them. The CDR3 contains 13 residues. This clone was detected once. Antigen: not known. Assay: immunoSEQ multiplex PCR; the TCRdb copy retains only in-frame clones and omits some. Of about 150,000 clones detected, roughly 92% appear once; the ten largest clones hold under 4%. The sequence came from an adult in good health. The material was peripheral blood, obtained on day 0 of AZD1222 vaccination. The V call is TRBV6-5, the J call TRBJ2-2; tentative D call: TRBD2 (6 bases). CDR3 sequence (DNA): TGTGCCAGCAACCCTAGCGCGGCCGGGGAGCTGTTTTTT. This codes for CASNPSAAGELFF.